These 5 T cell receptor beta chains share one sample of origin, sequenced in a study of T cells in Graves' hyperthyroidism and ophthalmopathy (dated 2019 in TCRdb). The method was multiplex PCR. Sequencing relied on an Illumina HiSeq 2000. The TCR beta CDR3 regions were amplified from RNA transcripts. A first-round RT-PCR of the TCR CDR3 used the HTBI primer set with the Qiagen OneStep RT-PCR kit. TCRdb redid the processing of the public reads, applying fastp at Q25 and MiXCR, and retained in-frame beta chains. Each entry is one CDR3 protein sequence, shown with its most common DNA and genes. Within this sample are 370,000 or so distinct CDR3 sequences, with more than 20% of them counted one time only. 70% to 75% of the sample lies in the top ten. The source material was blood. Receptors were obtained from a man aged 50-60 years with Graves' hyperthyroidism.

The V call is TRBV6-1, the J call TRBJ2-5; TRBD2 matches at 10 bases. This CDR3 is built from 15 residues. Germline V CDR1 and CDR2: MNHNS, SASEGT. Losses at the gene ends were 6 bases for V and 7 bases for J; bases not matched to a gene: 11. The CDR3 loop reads CASRSRSGRTVTQYF. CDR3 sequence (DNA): TGTGCCAGCAGAAGCCGTAGCGGGAGGACGGTGACCCAGTACTTC.

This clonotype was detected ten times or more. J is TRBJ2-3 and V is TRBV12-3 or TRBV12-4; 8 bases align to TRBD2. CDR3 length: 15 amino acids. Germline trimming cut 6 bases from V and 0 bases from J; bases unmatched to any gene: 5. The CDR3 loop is CASRVAGFSTDTQYF. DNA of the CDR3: TGTGCCAGCAGAGTAGCGGGATTTAGCACAGATACGCAGTATTTT.

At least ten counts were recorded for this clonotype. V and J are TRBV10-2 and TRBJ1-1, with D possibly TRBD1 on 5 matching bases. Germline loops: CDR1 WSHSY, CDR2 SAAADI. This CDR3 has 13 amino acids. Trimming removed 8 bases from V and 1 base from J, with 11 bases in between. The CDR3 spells CASGKTENTEAFF. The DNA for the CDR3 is TGCGCCAGCGGAAAGACAGAGAACACTGAAGCTTTCTTT.

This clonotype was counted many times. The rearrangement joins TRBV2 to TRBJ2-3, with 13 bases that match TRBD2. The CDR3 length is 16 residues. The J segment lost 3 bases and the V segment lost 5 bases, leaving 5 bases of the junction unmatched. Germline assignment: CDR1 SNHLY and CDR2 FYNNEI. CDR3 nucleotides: TGTGCCAGCAGTAGGACTAGCGGGAGAACTACAGATACGCAGTATTTT. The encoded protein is CASSRTSGRTTDTQYF. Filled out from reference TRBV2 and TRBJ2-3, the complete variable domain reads EPEVTQTPSHQVTQMGQEVILRCVPISNHLYFYWYRQILGQKVEFLVSFYNNEISEKSEIFDDQFSVERPDGSNFTLKIRSTKLEDSAMYFCASSRTSGRTTDTQYFGPGTRLTVL.

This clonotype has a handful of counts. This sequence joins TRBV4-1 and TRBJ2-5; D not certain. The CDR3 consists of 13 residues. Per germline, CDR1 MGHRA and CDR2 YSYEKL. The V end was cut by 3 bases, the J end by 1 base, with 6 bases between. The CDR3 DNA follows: TGCGCCAGCAGCCAGGCCTCCCAAGAGACCCAGTACTTC. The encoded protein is CASSQASQETQYF.